Shown below are 2 T cell receptor beta chains from a single sample sequenced in a study of T cell responses to AZD1222 COVID-19 vaccine. The method was immunoSEQ multiplex PCR; TCRdb's version includes in-frame clones alone and lacks a portion of them. The sample holds about 120,000 clones, around 91% seen once. The sample consisted of peripheral blood, taken 28 days after the second AZD1222 dose. The receptors were sampled from an adult who received the AZD1222 COVID-19 vaccine.

V is TRBV4-1 and J is TRBJ2-5; D is possibly TRBD2 (6 bases). V was pared by 4 bases and J by 2 bases, with 17 bases between. This CDR3 is built from 16 residues. CDR1 and CDR2 (germline): MGHRA, YSYEKL. The CDR3 is CASSPTGAGSQETQYF. As DNA, the CDR3 is TGCGCCAGCAGCCCGACTGGGGCGGGATCACAAGAGACCCAGTACTTC.

The genes are TRBV5-1 and TRBJ2-1, with 13 bases fitting TRBD2. The CDR3 contains 17 residues. V trimming: 4 bases; J trimming: 0 bases; junction bases outside the gene matches: 4. CDR1 SGHRS and CDR2 YFSETQ come from the germline V gene. The CDR3 DNA reads TGCGCCAGCAGCGCCAGGACTAGCGGGAGCTCCTACAATGAGCAGTTCTTC. Translation gives CASSARTSGSSYNEQFF.